One sample yielded the 8 T cell receptor beta chains listed below, sequenced in a study of long-term antiretroviral therapy in people with HIV. An immunoSEQ assay, version v3.0, was performed at survey level. Some clones are missing from TCRdb's copy, which holds only in-frame ones; the method was immunoSEQ multiplex PCR. The data hold 29,000 or so clones, with about 96% observed a single time. The specimen comprised unsorted PBMCs, sampled 5.3 years after starting antiretroviral therapy. The receptors here all came from a man between 25 and 39 years old with HIV.

The sample holds one count of this clone. The chain carries TRBV6-1 and TRBJ2-6; D is perhaps TRBD1 (6 bases). CDR1 MNHNS and CDR2 SASEGT come from the germline V gene. This CDR3 region has 15 residues. Between the trimmed V and J ends, which lost 7 bases and 2 bases, there was a span of 12 bases. Here the CDR3 reads CASTREGAGANVLTF. CDR3 DNA: TGTGCCAGCACCAGAGAGGGGGCTGGGGCCAACGTCCTGACTTTC.

This chain links TRBV7-2 with TRBJ2-1; 8 positions match TRBD2. V shed 5 bases and J 2 bases; nucleotides not matched to a gene: 2. This CDR3 region has 14 residues. Germline CDR1 and CDR2: SGHTA and FQGNSA. CDR3 loop: CASSPGLAYNEQFF. CDR3 in DNA: TGTGCCAGCAGCCCGGGACTAGCCTACAATGAGCAGTTCTTC.

The rearrangement joins TRBV19 to TRBJ2-7; 10 nucleotides align to TRBD2. V was clipped by 5 bases and J by 6 bases; unmatched bases: 10. Germline loops: CDR1 LNHDA, CDR2 SQIVND (reference sequence). The CDR3 is 15 residues long. CDR3 sequence reads: CASSSERGGKIEQYF. The CDR3 nucleotides read TGTGCCAGTAGTTCCGAGCGGGGGGGGAAGATCGAGCAGTACTTC.

V gene TRBV7-8 combines with J gene TRBJ1-2, with D perhaps TRBD1 (5 bases). Germline V gene data show CDR1 as SGHVS and CDR2 as FQNEAQ. The CDR3 spans 16 residues. Trimming removed 6 bases at V and 4 bases at J, with 21 bases between. The CDR3, as DNA: TGTGCCAGCAGTTTATCGACGGAGCCGGGGGGCTATGGCTACACCTTC. Translated, it gives CASSLSTEPGGYGYTF. Complete variable domain (other parts from reference TRBV7-8 and TRBJ1-2): GAGVSQSPRYKVAKRGQDVALRCDPISGHVSLFWYQQALGQGPEFLTYFQNEAQLDKSGLPSDRFFAERPEGSVSTLKIQRTQQEDSAVYLCASSLSTEPGGYGYTFGSGTRLTVV.

The chain uses TRBV7-3 and TRBJ2-1; 12 nucleotides agree with TRBD2. The trim removed 3 bases at V and 10 bases at J, leaving 19 bases unmatched. This CDR3 is 19 amino acids long. Per germline, CDR1 SGHTA and CDR2 FQGTGA. The CDR3 region is CASSFTSRWASGRAGEQFF. CDR3 DNA sequence: TGTGCCAGCAGCTTCACTTCGCGATGGGCTAGCGGGAGGGCCGGGGAGCAGTTCTTC.

The V gene is TRBV21-1, the J gene TRBJ2-4; the table's TRBD2 call for D was not verified on the DNA. TRBV21-1 is termed a pseudogene. This CDR3 spans 18 amino acids. Here the CDR3 DNA reads TGTGCCAGCAGCAAAGGAGCGGGGAAATCAGGTGCCAAAAACATTCAGTACTTC. Protein sequence: CASSKGAGKSGAKNIQYF.

The chain couples TRBV9 to TRBJ2-7; the D gene is possibly TRBD1 (6 bases). Germline CDR1 is SGDLS and CDR2 is YYNGEE. The CDR3 extends over 14 amino acids. V lost 0 bases to trimming and J lost 5 bases, with 12 bases between them. The CDR3, as DNA: TGTGCCAGCAGCGTAGATACAGGGATCGACGAGCAGTACTTC. Amino acid sequence: CASSVDTGIDEQYF.

The chain has TRBV27 and TRBJ2-7; a possible D gene is TRBD2 (6 bases). Trimming left V 1 base short and J 4 bases short, with 11 bases between. Germline V gene lookup returns CDR1 MNHEY and CDR2 SMNVEV (reference sequence). The CDR3 contains 14 residues. The CDR3 reads CASSLYGSRYEQYF. Here the CDR3 DNA reads TGTGCCAGCAGTTTATACGGGAGCCGATACGAGCAGTACTTC.